These 19 T cell receptor beta chains were sequenced from one sample in a study of early T cells in non-severe SARS-CoV-2 infection. MiXCR, applied by TCRdb to the 5' RACE reads, yields one record per CDR3 protein. Here the sample spans nearly 95,000 distinct CDR3 sequences, approximately 16% being singletons. Specimen: whole blood, collected at baseline. The receptors come from an adult who was a healthcare worker with PCR-confirmed SARS-CoV-2 infection or an uninfected control (not recorded which).

This clonotype was recorded many times. This rearrangement joins TRBV20-1 to TRBJ2-1, with D possibly matching TRBD1 (6 bases). In germline, CDR1 is DFQATT, CDR2 SNEGSKA (reference sequence). The CDR3 is 13 residues long. V lost 6 bases to trimming and J lost 10 bases, with 19 bases between them. The CDR3 loop is CSADTQGLGEQFF. In DNA form, the CDR3 reads TGCAGTGCAGACACGCAGGGGTTGGGCGAGCAGTTCTTC.

This clonotype has just a few counts. The chain recombines TRBV18 with TRBJ1-1, with unresolved D. The V gene's germline CDR1 is KGHSH and CDR2 LQKENI. V was cut by 0 bases and J by 3 bases, with 11 bases left in between. The CDR3 totals 15 residues. The CDR3 reads CASSPPDRRDTEAFF. The CDR3 DNA reads as TGTGCCAGCTCACCACCGGACCGAAGGGACACTGAAGCTTTCTTT.

This clonotype was seen at least ten times. This chain connects TRBV12-3 or TRBV12-4 to TRBJ2-7, with D maybe TRBD2 (5 bases). The ends were cut back, 8 bases at V and 5 bases at J, with 10 bases in the middle. The CDR3 contains 11 residues. The CDR3 protein is CASRGSHEQYF. The CDR3 DNA follows: TGTGCCAGCCGGGGTTCCCACGAGCAGTACTTC.

A few counts support this clonotype. The chain joins TRBV4-3 to TRBJ2-7; 8 bases align to TRBD1. The germline V gene has CDR1 LGHNA and CDR2 YSLEER. V lost 3 bases, J lost 2 bases, and 12 bases stayed unmatched. The CDR3 is made up of 17 amino acids. DNA for the CDR3: TGCGCCAGCAGCCAGGTCGACCGGACAGGGAGAACCTACGAGCAGTACTTC. Translating gives CASSQVDRTGRTYEQYF.

The chain couples TRBV10-3 to TRBJ2-6; no definite D call. With 10 bases removed from V and 0 bases from J, the gap between germline ends came to 10 bases. Germline loops: CDR1 ENHRY, CDR2 SYGVKD. CDR3 length: 14 amino acids. The CDR3 region has the DNA TGTGCCACCGTAGTAGGCTCTGGGGCCAACGTCCTGACTTTC. This gives the protein CATVVGSGANVLTF.

The table lists this clonotype with many counts. The chain is built from TRBV3-1 and TRBJ1-6; the D is unclear. CDR3 size: 15 residues. Deletions cut 1 base from V and 5 bases from J, with 9 bases between. CDR1 and CDR2 (germline): LGHDT, YNNKEL (reference sequence). CDR3 sequence: CASSQVNTNNSPLHF. Written as DNA, the CDR3 is TGTGCCAGCAGCCAAGTGAACACCAATAATTCACCCCTCCACTTT.

Only a few counts were recorded for this clonotype. The chain couples TRBV6-6 to TRBJ2-5; D may correspond to TRBD1 or TRBD2 (5 bases each). The CDR3 runs 12 residues. From germline, CDR1 is MNHNY and CDR2 SVGAGI (reference sequence). V was pared by 10 bases and J by 1 base, with 10 bases between. CDR3 loop: CATRDLQETQYF. CDR3 in DNA: TGTGCCACCAGGGACCTCCAAGAGACCCAGTACTTC.

The rearrangement joins TRBV27 to TRBJ2-1, with D maybe TRBD1 (5 bases). Looked up from germline, CDR1 is MNHEY and CDR2 is SMNVEV (reference sequence). The V gene lost 2 bases and the J gene lost 10 bases, with 18 bases spanning the gap. The CDR3 consists of 15 residues. In DNA form, the CDR3 reads TGTGCCAGCAGTTTACAGGGAAGGGCCCACTTCGAGCAGTTCTTC. Protein product: CASSLQGRAHFEQFF.

This rearrangement joins TRBV4-3 to TRBJ2-4; D is ambiguous. The CDR3 runs to 13 residues. The V gene's germline CDR1 is LGHNA and CDR2 YSLEER. The germline V and J ends were trimmed by 3 bases and 4 bases, with 7 bases remaining between them. The chain's CDR3 is CASSHDGKNIQYF. The CDR3 nucleotides read TGCGCCAGCAGCCATGACGGAAAAAACATTCAGTACTTC.

DNA of the CDR3: TGTGCCAGCAGTGAGGGCCCCGGGACAGGGTATGGCTACACCTTC. Amino acids: CASSEGPGTGYGYTF. This chain links TRBV2 with TRBJ1-2; 9 bases line up with TRBD1. The V gene end was trimmed by 3 bases and the J gene end by 5 bases; junction bases not matched to a gene: 7. CDR3 length: 15 amino acids. Per germline, CDR1 SNHLY and CDR2 FYNNEI.

This clonotype was recorded a few times. V and J are TRBV12-3 or TRBV12-4 and TRBJ2-3; D remains ambiguous. V gave up 2 bases and J gave up 14 bases, with 11 bases separating them. The CDR3 extends over 11 amino acids. DNA of the CDR3: TGTGCCAGCAGTTTATCCCTCCCGCGGTATTTT. This translates into CASSLSLPRYF.

This clonotype appeared a few times. The DNA of the CDR3 is TGCACCACTCCTGGGGGGCCCAATGAGCAGTTCTTC. It codes for CTTPGGPNEQFF. V and J are TRBV29-1 and TRBJ2-1; tentatively, D is TRBD1 or TRBD2 (6 bases each). CDR3 length: 12 residues. Looked up from germline, CDR1 is SQVTM and CDR2 is ANQGSEA.

The chain combines TRBV12-3 or TRBV12-4 with TRBJ2-5; TRBD1 matches 8 bases. Unmatched junction bases numbered 11, after V lost 6 bases and J lost 5 bases. This CDR3 comprises 15 residues. CDR3 residues: CASRAGQAGEETQYF. The DNA for the CDR3 is TGTGCCAGCAGGGCGGGACAGGCCGGGGAGGAGACCCAGTACTTC.

V and J are TRBV20-1 and TRBJ2-7, with D unclear. V was shortened by 6 bases and J by 0 bases, with 9 bases between the two germline ends. Germline V CDR1 and CDR2: DFQATT, SNEGSKA (reference sequence). CDR3 length: 12 amino acids. This CDR3 is CSADSPSYEQYF. The CDR3 DNA sequence: TGCAGTGCCGATTCACCCTCCTACGAGCAGTACTTC.

At least ten counts were recorded for this clonotype. CDR3 bases: TGTGCCAGCAGTTACGAGGGACTCGCCACAGATACGCAGTATTTT. Translating it yields CASSYEGLATDTQYF. This chain links TRBV6-2 or TRBV6-3 with TRBJ2-3, with a possible D match to TRBD2 (6 bases). With 2 bases removed from V and 2 bases from J, the gap between germline ends came to 11 bases. The CDR3 sequence is 15 residues long. CDR1 is MNHEY, CDR2 SVGEGT, per germline.

This clonotype has ten or more counts. The V and J genes are TRBV6-6 and TRBJ2-1, with 8 bases fitting TRBD2. After removal of 6 bases from V and 1 base from J, the junction contained 5 bases not matched to a gene. This CDR3 contains 15 residues. CDR1 is MNHNY, CDR2 SVGAGI, per germline (reference sequence). The CDR3 nucleotides are TGTGCCAGCAGGGTAGCGGGGCGTTCCTACAATGAGCAGTTCTTC. As protein: CASRVAGRSYNEQFF.

This clonotype was detected a few times. The J gene is TRBJ1-5, the V gene TRBV7-9; D ambiguous. This CDR3 has 12 amino acids. Germline CDR1 SEHNR, CDR2 FQNEAQ (reference sequence). Between the trimmed V and J ends, which lost 4 bases and 5 bases, there was a span of 6 bases. For the CDR3, the DNA is TGTGCCAGCAGCTACGGGGATCAGCCCCAGCATTTT. Its protein product is CASSYGDQPQHF.

This clonotype was seen ten or more times. For the CDR3, the DNA is TGCGCCAGCAGCCAAGATGGCAGCGGGATGGGGCAGCAGTACTTC. The encoded protein is CASSQDGSGMGQQYF. The chain joins TRBV4-1 to TRBJ2-7, with 7 nucleotides matching TRBD2. CDR1 MGHRA and CDR2 YSYEKL come from the germline V gene. V gave up 0 bases and J gave up 8 bases; unmatched junction bases: 10. This CDR3 is 15 amino acids long.

The chain combines TRBV5-1 with TRBJ1-2, with D uncertain. V was cut by 0 bases and J by 4 bases, with 13 bases left in between. CDR3 size: 15 residues. In germline, CDR1 is SGHRS, CDR2 YFSETQ. The CDR3: CASSLEPRRTYGYTF. In nucleotides, the CDR3 is TGCGCCAGCAGCTTGGAACCGCGGCGGACCTATGGCTACACCTTC.